The T cell receptor beta chain under discussion was sequenced for a study of post-analysis software for immune sequencing data (dated by TCRdb to 2013 to 2016). Broadly, across the study: Recorded disease courses included relapsing-remitting, secondary progressive and progressive-relapsing multiple sclerosis, with some patients lacking subtype annotation. The patient repertoires were set against 10 or so previously published healthy control repertoires from donors whose ages ranged from roughly 6 to 27 years. A subset of samples was prepared in parallel using single-end sample barcoding, then pooled and co-amplified after Illumina adapter ligation. Here is what the overall study found, with its caveats: Compared with controls, multiple sclerosis patients had significantly lower normalized Chao1 diversity, a finding suggesting substantial peripheral T-cell clonal expansion. The multiple sclerosis patient group was slightly younger than the control group. Patients showed significantly higher frequencies than controls for roughly 5 TRBV segments, among them TRBV5-6, TRBV5-1 and TRBV20-1. Strong co-clustering of samples prepared in the same batch was shown by direct clustering with F measure, prompting a batch-effect correction.

TCR beta repertoires were profiled from peripheral blood of roughly 13 young patients with multiple sclerosis to demonstrate the VDJtools post-analysis software. The multiple sclerosis patients were children and adolescents ranging in age from roughly 6 to 15 years. A few counts support this clonotype. It lacks a known antigen. No much larger clone is present one base from it, and per-base qualities are unavailable. Receptors were amplified or captured by PCR. Sequencing instrument: Illumina HiSeq 2500. To reduce PCR and sequencing biases, unique molecular identifiers were built into the TCR beta cDNA libraries. Every 1 to 10 million input T cells yielded about 500,000 cDNA molecules, meaning each molecule approximated one T cell. Patient libraries were prepared and sequenced with the same protocol used for the earlier healthy control dataset. Samples belonging to the same batch were prepared together, multiplexed and sequenced on a shared HiSeq lane. For the original study's pipeline: MIGEC handled the raw barcoded reads, throwing out single-read molecular identifier groups before consensus assembly and CDR3 extraction. Clonotype tables were post-analysed with VDJtools, and diversity was normalized by down-sampling all datasets to the smallest sample size. In repertoire overlap clustering, CDR3 amino acid sequences, but not nucleotide sequences, were matched to correct batch-related cross-sample contamination. Through fastp at Q25 and MiXCR, TCRdb rebuilt clones from the public reads, retaining in-frame beta chains. Each entry is one CDR3 protein sequence, shown with its most common DNA and genes. These V and J calls originate from TCRdb's pipeline instead of the authors' own analysis. The sample table lists 650,000 to 900,000 distinct CDR3 sequences, about 43% of them with a count of one. The ten largest clones represent roughly 5.2% of the sample.

Reading from cysteine to phenylalanine, the CDR3 counts 16 amino acids. The retained sequence is limited to the CDR3, 48 bases, with the frame set at the first base. V and J are truncated by 4 bases and 4 bases respectively, leaving an intervening sequence of 16 bases. CDR1 LGHNA and CDR2 YSLEER are derived from the germline V gene. This chain is built from TRBV4-3 and TRBJ1-4, and perhaps TRBD1 as D gene, on 6 matching bases. Sequencing was carried out using blood. The receptor was derived from a girl aged 5 to 17 with multiple sclerosis. The base sequence is TGCGCCAGCAGCCCCGGACAGCCCAGAAATAATGAAAAACTGTTTTTT. It translates to CASSPGQPRNNEKLFF.